This T cell receptor (beta chain) emerged from a study of early T cells in non-severe SARS-CoV-2 infection. Study-level background: RNA in bulk from unsorted whole blood was sequenced, and chains were unpaired. Study-level results: VDJdb matching favored anti-spike CD8 responses, missing private and CD4 specificities.

This clonotype showed up just a few times. Its cognate antigen is unknown. V was pared by 0 bases and J by 0 bases, with 8 bases between. This CDR3 is 15 amino acids long. The V gene's germline CDR1 is LNHNV and CDR2 YYDKDF (reference sequence). Individual cDNA molecules received unique molecular identifiers. A single record per CDR3 protein comes from TCRdb applying MiXCR to the 5' RACE reads. The table shows tens of thousands of distinct CDR3 sequences, with 10% to 15% occurring only once. What was sequenced was whole blood. This TCR derives from an adult who was a healthcare worker with PCR-confirmed SARS-CoV-2 infection or an uninfected control (not recorded which). The chain couples TRBV15 to TRBJ1-1; D is unresolved. CDR3 nucleotide sequence: TGTGCCACCAGCAGAGATCGCGGGCTGAACACTGAAGCTTTCTTT. It specifies CATSRDRGLNTEAFF.